Below are 3 T cell receptor beta chains sequenced from a single sample in a study of cytomegalovirus exposure and HLA in healthy donors. PCR was performed using 60 Vbeta and 13 Jbeta primers. The assay was immunoSEQ multiplex PCR, and TCRdb's table has in-frame clones only and misses some. The data contain about 150,000 clones, roughly 80% of them singletons. Specimen: PBMCs. The receptors were gathered from a man aged 25 to 45 in good health and CMV-seropositive.

The chain joins TRBV10-3 to TRBJ2-3; 7 nucleotides match TRBD2. CDR3 length: 15 residues. With 2 bases clipped from V and 4 bases from J, the junction kept 6 bases outside the gene matches. Germline CDR1 ENHRY, CDR2 SYGVKD. CDR3 nucleotides: TGTGCCATCAGTGAGCGGGGCGCGGGGGCAGATACGCAGTATTTT. This sequence encodes CAISERGAGADTQYF.

With regard to this clone: One end of the junction fails to match germline, which may point to a read error. The gene calls are TRBV4-1 and TRBJ2-1, with TRBD1 identical over 9 bases. CDR1 MGHRA and CDR2 YSYEKL come from the germline V gene. The CDR3 is made up of 14 amino acids. Written as DNA, the CDR3 is TGCGCCAGCAGCCAAGCCGGGACAGGGAGTGAGCGGTTCTTC. This encodes CASSQAGTGSERFF.

The V and J genes are TRBV6-6 and TRBJ2-3; the match to TRBD2 covers 7 bases. Germline values: CDR1 MNHNY, CDR2 SVGAGI (reference sequence). This CDR3 is 13 amino acids long. V lost 6 bases, J lost 4 bases, and 4 bases stayed unmatched. CDR3 in amino acids: CASRDGLADTQYF. The CDR3 DNA reads TGTGCCAGCAGGGACGGACTAGCAGATACGCAGTATTTT.